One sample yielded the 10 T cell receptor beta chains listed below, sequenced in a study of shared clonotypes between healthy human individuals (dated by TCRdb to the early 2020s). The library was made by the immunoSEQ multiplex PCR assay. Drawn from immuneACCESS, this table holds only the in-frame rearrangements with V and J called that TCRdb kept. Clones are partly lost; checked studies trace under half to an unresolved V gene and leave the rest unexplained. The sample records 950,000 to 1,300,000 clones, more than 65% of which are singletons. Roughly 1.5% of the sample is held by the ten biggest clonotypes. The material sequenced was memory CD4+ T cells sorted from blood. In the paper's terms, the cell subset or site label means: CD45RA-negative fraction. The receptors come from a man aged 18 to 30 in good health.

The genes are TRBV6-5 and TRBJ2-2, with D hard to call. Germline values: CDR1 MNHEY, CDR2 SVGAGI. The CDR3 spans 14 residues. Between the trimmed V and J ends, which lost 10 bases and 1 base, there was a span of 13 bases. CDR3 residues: CATTRPGNTGELFF. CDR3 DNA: TGTGCCACCACCAGGCCAGGGAACACCGGGGAGCTGTTTTTT.

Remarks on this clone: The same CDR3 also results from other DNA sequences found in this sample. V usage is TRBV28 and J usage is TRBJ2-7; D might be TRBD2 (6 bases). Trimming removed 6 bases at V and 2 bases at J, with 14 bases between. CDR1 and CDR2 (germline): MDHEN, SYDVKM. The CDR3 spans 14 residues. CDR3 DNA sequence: TGTGCCAGCAGCTCCGGGACTGAGCCCTACGAGCAGTACTTC. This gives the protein CASSSGTEPYEQYF.

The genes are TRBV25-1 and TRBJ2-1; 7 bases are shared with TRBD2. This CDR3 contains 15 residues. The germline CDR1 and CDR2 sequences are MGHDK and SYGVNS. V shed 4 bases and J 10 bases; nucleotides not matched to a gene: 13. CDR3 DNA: TGTGCCAGCAGTGCCCGCGCCGGGGGGAAGGGAGAGCAGTTCTTC. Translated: CASSARAGGKGEQFF.

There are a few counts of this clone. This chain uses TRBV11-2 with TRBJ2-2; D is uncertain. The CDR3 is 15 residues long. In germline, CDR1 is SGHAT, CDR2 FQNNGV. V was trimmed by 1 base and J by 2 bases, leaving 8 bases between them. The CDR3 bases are TGTGCCAGCAGCTTAGTTGGCCTAAACACCGGGGAGCTGTTTTTT. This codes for CASSLVGLNTGELFF.

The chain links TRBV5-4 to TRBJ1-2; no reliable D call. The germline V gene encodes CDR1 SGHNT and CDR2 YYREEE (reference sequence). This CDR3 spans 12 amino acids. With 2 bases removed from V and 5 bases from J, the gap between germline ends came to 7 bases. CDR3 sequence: CASSLNEYGYTF. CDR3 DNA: TGTGCCAGCAGCTTAAACGAATATGGCTACACCTTC.

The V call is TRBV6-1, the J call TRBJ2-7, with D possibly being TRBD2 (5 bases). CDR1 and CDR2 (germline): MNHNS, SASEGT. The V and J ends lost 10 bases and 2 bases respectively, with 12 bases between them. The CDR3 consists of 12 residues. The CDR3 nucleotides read TGTGCCATCAACCGGGGAACCTACGAGCAGTACTTC. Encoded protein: CAINRGTYEQYF.

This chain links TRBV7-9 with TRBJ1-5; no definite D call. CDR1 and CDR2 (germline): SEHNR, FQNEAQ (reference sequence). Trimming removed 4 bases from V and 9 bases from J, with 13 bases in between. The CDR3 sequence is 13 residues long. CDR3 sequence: CASSYDSQRPQHF. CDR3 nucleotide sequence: TGTGCCAGCAGCTACGACTCACAGAGGCCCCAGCATTTT.

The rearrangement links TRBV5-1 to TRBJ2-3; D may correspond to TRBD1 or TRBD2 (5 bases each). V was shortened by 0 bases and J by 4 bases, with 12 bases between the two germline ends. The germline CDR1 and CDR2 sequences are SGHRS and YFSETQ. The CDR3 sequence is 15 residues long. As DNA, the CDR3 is TGCGCCAGCAGCTTGGCCGGTGGGGGTTCAGATACGCAGTATTTT. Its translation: CASSLAGGGSDTQYF.

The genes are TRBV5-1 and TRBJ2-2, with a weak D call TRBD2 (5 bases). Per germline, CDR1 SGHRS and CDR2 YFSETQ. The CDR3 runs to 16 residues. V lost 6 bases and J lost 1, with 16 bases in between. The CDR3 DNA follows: TGCGCCAGCACCCCACTCGGGATAGGGAACACCGGGGAGCTGTTTTTT. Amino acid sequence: CASTPLGIGNTGELFF.

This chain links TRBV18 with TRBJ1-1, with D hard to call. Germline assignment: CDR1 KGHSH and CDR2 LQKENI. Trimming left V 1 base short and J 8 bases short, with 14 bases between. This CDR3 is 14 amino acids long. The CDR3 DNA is TGTGCCAGCTCACCACGGGAGAGTGCGGGGGAAGCTTTCTTT. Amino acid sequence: CASSPRESAGEAFF.